Sequencing of this T cell receptor (beta chain) was carried out in a study of OX40 agonist ivuxolimab in advanced cancers. General notes on the study: Ivuxolimab, which targeted the costimulatory receptor OX40 (CD134), was an agonistic, fully human IgG2 monoclonal antibody. Intravenous ivuxolimab was administered to patients every 2 weeks at six dose levels: 0.01, 0.1, 0.3, 1.5, 3 and 10 mg/kg. Of the roughly 51 dose-escalation patients, hepatocellular carcinoma was present in approximately 20, melanoma in roughly 15, renal cell carcinoma in 9 and head and neck cancer in 9. In the dose-escalation cohort, 82.7% of patients were male, and the mean age was around 60 years, with a range of about 23 to 80. Prior anti-PD-1, anti-PD-L1 or anti-CTLA-4 therapy was permitted, and 30% to 45% of dose-escalation patients had received checkpoint inhibitors. Three dose-escalation patients achieved partial responses, one with hepatocellular carcinoma and two with cutaneous melanoma. Peripheral TCRbeta sequencing aimed to test whether ivuxolimab altered TCR sequence diversity and caused clonal T-cell expansion. The paper reports the monotherapy dose-escalation portion (N of about 47 patients) of the phase I ivuxolimab trial.

Counted from cysteine to phenylalanine, this CDR3 has 11 amino acids. CDR3 DNA only is kept here, 33 bases in frame from base 1. From a lookup of the germline V gene, CDR1 and CDR2 are SGHAT and FQNNGV. V is clipped by 4 bases and J by 8 bases, and the sequence between their germline boundaries is 5 bases long. Overall results and qualifications from the work: The antigen specificity of the clonally expanded peripheral T cells was not determined. In partial responders in the 0.1-3.0 mg/kg groups, normalized peripheral clonal expansion was found to be among the lowest, especially among CD8+ T cells. Low levels of normalized T-cell clonal expansion were also seen in some patients who did not respond. At doses of 0.1 to 3.0 mg/kg, clonal expansion of both CD4+ and CD8+ blood T cells was observed from baseline to week 6. After ivuxolimab, CD8+ T cells had more expanded clones than CD4+ T cells on average.

Patients with autoimmune disease history or receiving systemic immunosuppression were excluded from the trial. Peripheral blood for TCR sequencing was drawn from every dose cohort at baseline, at cycle 4 day 1 and at cycle 7 day 1. Samples came from an open-label, multicenter, first-in-human phase I dose-escalation trial of ivuxolimab. Adults with locally advanced or metastatic head and neck squamous cell, hepatocellular, melanoma or renal cell carcinoma were enrolled in the trial. Before TCR sequencing, CD4+ T cells and CD8+ T cells were sorted from peripheral blood as separate populations. To sequence the TCRbeta CDR3 region, genomic DNA was isolated from the sorted cells. TCRbeta CDR3 regions were sequenced using the immunoSEQ Assay. TCRdb took over this immuneACCESS table, retaining in-frame rearrangements with V and J assigned. Such tables are incomplete; in checked studies, under half of the missing clones stem from an unresolved V gene, and the remainder is unexplained. In this sample the table shows under 65,000 clones, 89% of which occur a single time. Over 9% of the sample lies in the top ten.

Details on this clone: Its target antigen remains unknown. One base away there is no much larger clone; base qualities are not given.

The sequence links TRBV11-2 to TRBJ1-4; no confident D gene assignment can be made. This material consisted of CD4+ or CD8+ T cells sorted from blood, taken in a trial of the OX40 agonist ivuxolimab. The TCR comes from an adult with an advanced solid tumor such as melanoma, head and neck, liver or kidney cancer. The CDR3 in this case is CASSYREKLFF. The DNA sequence is as follows: TGTGCCAGCAGCTATAGGGAAAAACTGTTTTTT.